These 29 T cell receptor beta chains came from one sample sequenced in a study of OX40 agonist ivuxolimab in advanced cancers. Libraries were prepared by immunoSEQ multiplex PCR; TCRdb keeps only in-frame clonotypes and omits some of them. The repertoire holds roughly 56,000 clones, with 70% to 90% as singletons. The source material was CD4+ or CD8+ T cells sorted from blood, sampled in a trial of the OX40 agonist ivuxolimab. These receptors were taken from an adult with an advanced solid tumor such as melanoma, head and neck, liver or kidney cancer.

CDR3 sequence: CASSLPRGEGGLDEQFF. The CDR3 DNA sequence: TGCGCCAGCAGCTTGCCTAGGGGGGAAGGAGGTTTGGATGAGCAGTTCTTC. The rearrangement links TRBV5-1 to TRBJ2-1; D is tentatively TRBD1 or TRBD2 (6 bases each). Trimming took 1 base from V and 8 from J, leaving 22 bases between them. The CDR3 has 17 residues. CDR1 SGHRS and CDR2 YFSETQ come from the germline V gene.

The chain is built from TRBV7-3 and TRBJ2-5, with 7 bases identical to TRBD2. The V gene end was trimmed by 5 bases and the J gene end by 1 base; junction bases not matched to a gene: 7. CDR1 and CDR2 (germline): SGHTA, FQGTGA. The CDR3 spans 15 residues. CDR3 sequence reads: CASSPEAGPQETQYF. CDR3 DNA sequence: TGTGCCAGCAGCCCCGAAGCGGGACCCCAAGAGACCCAGTACTTC.

The rearrangement joins TRBV6-5 to TRBJ2-2; TRBD2 aligns across 9 bases. The germline gives CDR1 MNHEY, CDR2 SVGAGI. Trimming at V came to 4 bases and at J to 2 bases, leaving 2 bases not matched to a gene. CDR3 size: 15 residues. CDR3 nucleotides: TGTGCCAGCAGTTTAGCGGGGGCCAACACCGGGGAGCTGTTTTTT. Translated, it gives CASSLAGANTGELFF.

The gene calls are TRBV11-2 and TRBJ1-3; TRBD1 might be the D (5 bases). This CDR3 contains 15 residues. Trimming removed 1 base from V and 2 bases from J, with 9 bases in between. In germline, CDR1 is SGHAT, CDR2 FQNNGV. The CDR3 region has the DNA TGTGCCAGCAGCTTAGCCGCAGGGACTGGAAACACCATATATTTT. It translates to CASSLAAGTGNTIYF.

V and J are TRBV5-1 and TRBJ1-3, with TRBD1 identical over 9 bases. V lost 0 bases to trimming and J lost 3 bases; unmatched junction nucleotides: 1. Germline CDR1 and CDR2: SGHRS and YFSETQ. This CDR3 contains 15 residues. Written as DNA, the CDR3 is TGCGCCAGCAGCTTGGGGGGACAGGGTGGAAACACCATATATTTT. It specifies CASSLGGQGGNTIYF.

The chain employs TRBV9 and TRBJ1-5; D is unclear. Germline values: CDR1 SGDLS, CDR2 YYNGEE. V was cut by 0 bases and J by 5 bases, with 12 bases left in between. The CDR3 has 15 residues. CDR3 amino acids: CASSVDIRWDQPQHF. DNA for the CDR3: TGTGCCAGCAGCGTAGACATCAGGTGGGATCAGCCCCAGCATTTT.

This chain joins TRBV18 and TRBJ1-5, with a tentative D call TRBD1 (6 bases). Germline V CDR1 and CDR2: KGHSH, LQKENI. This CDR3 has 14 amino acids. V dropped 6 bases and J dropped 2 bases, with 11 bases sitting between them. The CDR3 is CASSGGQGNQPQHF. DNA of the CDR3: TGTGCCAGCTCGGGGGGGCAGGGCAATCAGCCCCAGCATTTT.

This chain links TRBV19 with TRBJ2-4; tentatively, D is TRBD2 (6 bases). V was shortened by 5 bases and J by 8 bases, with 19 bases between the two germline ends. Germline-derived CDR1 and CDR2 are LNHDA and SQIVND (reference sequence). The CDR3 has 15 residues. CDR3 bases: TGTGCCAGTAGTGGGGGGTCTTTAGGGTGGGACATTCAGTACTTC. Translated: CASSGGSLGWDIQYF. The complete variable domain, with remaining parts taken from reference TRBV19 and TRBJ2-4, reads DGGITQSPKYLFRKEGQNVTLSCEQNLNHDAMYWYRQDPGQGLRLIYYSQIVNDFQKGDIAEGYSVSREKKESFPLTVTSAQKNPTAFYLCASSGGSLGWDIQYFGAGTRLSVL.

The J gene is TRBJ1-2, the V gene TRBV30; no definite D call. From germline, CDR1 is GTSNPN and CDR2 SVGIG (reference sequence). CDR3 length: 12 residues. Trimming shortened V by 4 bases and J by 4 bases, and 10 bases separated the two germline ends. As DNA, the CDR3 is TGTGCCTGGAAAACTCTATCCTATGGCTACACCTTC. Translated: CAWKTLSYGYTF.

The chain links TRBV6-4 to TRBJ2-1, with TRBD2 matching 7 bases. This CDR3 region has 16 residues. J lost 6 bases, V lost 0 bases, and 8 bases had no gene match. Germline V gene lookup returns CDR1 MRHNA and CDR2 SNTAGT. The CDR3 DNA is TGTGCCAGCAGTGACTCGGGAGGGAGGGCCTTCAATGAGCAGTTCTTC. As protein: CASSDSGGRAFNEQFF.

The chain uses TRBV5-1 and TRBJ1-6; 7 bases agree with TRBD1. CDR1 is SGHRS and CDR2 is YFSETQ in the germline V gene. The CDR3 length is 15 residues. Unmatched junction bases numbered 9, after V lost 4 bases and J lost 8 bases. The CDR3 nucleotides read TGCGCCAGCAGCCCCTCCTCAGGGGGGGATTCACCCCTCCACTTT. Its translation: CASSPSSGGDSPLHF.

This chain links TRBV5-1 with TRBJ1-6, with TRBD1 as a possible D gene (6 bases). The CDR3 spans 14 residues. Germline CDR1 is SGHRS and CDR2 is YFSETQ. The V end lost 0 bases, the J end lost 6 bases, and 7 bases lay between the germline ends. CDR3 nucleotide sequence: TGCGCCAGCAGCTTGGGACAGGCTAATTCACCCCTCCACTTT. It specifies CASSLGQANSPLHF. The entire variable domain, with the rest obtained from reference TRBV5-1 and TRBJ1-6, is as follows: KAGVTQTPRYLIKTRGQQVTLSCSPISGHRSVSWYQQTPGQGLQFLFEYFSETQRNKGNFPGRFSGRQFSNSRSEMNVSTLELGDSALYLCASSLGQANSPLHFGNGTRLTVT.

The chain links TRBV19 to TRBJ2-1; the D is unclear. Germline CDR1 LNHDA, CDR2 SQIVND (reference sequence). V shed 7 bases and J shed 7 bases, with 20 bases lying between them. CDR3 length: 15 amino acids. The CDR3 loop is CASTSGRQARNEQFF. In nucleotides, the CDR3 is TGTGCCAGTACCTCCGGGCGCCAGGCGAGGAATGAGCAGTTCTTC.

The chain recombines TRBV19 with TRBJ1-4, with D uncertain. Deletions cut 5 bases from V and 8 bases from J, with 15 bases between. The CDR3 sequence is 14 residues long. CDR1 and CDR2 from the germline V gene are LNHDA and SQIVND (reference sequence). The CDR3 coding sequence is TGTGCCAGTAGTTTGGGTTCTCCAGACGAAAAACTGTTTTTT. Its protein product is CASSLGSPDEKLFF.

The chain has TRBV7-9 and TRBJ2-3; no firm D call. Germline values: CDR1 SEHNR, CDR2 FQNEAQ (reference sequence). Trimming removed 1 base at V and 1 base at J, with 9 bases between. This CDR3 is 15 amino acids long. The CDR3 reads CASSLDFVGTDTQYF. The DNA for the CDR3 is TGTGCCAGCAGCTTAGATTTTGTGGGCACAGATACGCAGTATTTT. Based on the CDR3 plus reference TRBV7-9 and TRBJ2-3, the full variable domain is DTGVSQNPRHKITKRGQNVTFRCDPISEHNRLYWYRQTLGQGPEFLTYFQNEAQLEKSRLLSDRFSAERPKGSFSTLEIQRTEQGDSAMYLCASSLDFVGTDTQYFGPGTRLTVL.

The J gene is TRBJ1-2, the V gene TRBV9; D unresolved. The germline CDR1 and CDR2 sequences are SGDLS and YYNGEE. V lost 0 bases, J lost 8 bases, and 11 bases lay in between. This CDR3 contains 13 residues. CDR3 DNA: TGTGCCAGCAGCGTAGCGGCGTTTCGCGGCTACACCTTC. This translates into CASSVAAFRGYTF.

This chain joins TRBV5-1 and TRBJ2-7; weak D call: TRBD2 (6 bases). V lost 5 bases to trimming and J lost 0 bases, with 12 bases between them. The CDR3 spans 14 residues. In germline, CDR1 is SGHRS, CDR2 YFSETQ. The CDR3 is CASSMDGSSYEQYF. CDR3 coding DNA: TGCGCCAGCAGTATGGACGGGAGCTCCTACGAGCAGTACTTC.

The V gene is TRBV7-2, the J gene TRBJ2-7, with 8 bases that match TRBD1. This CDR3 has 15 residues. Trimming at V came to 2 bases and at J to 5 bases, leaving 8 bases not matched to a gene. Per germline, CDR1 SGHTA and CDR2 FQGNSA. The DNA of the CDR3 is TGTGCCAGCAGCTTAAGTTATCAGGGGGCCAACGAGCAGTACTTC. It encodes CASSLSYQGANEQYF.

The chain uses TRBV5-1 and TRBJ1-4, with a possible D match to TRBD1 (6 bases). This CDR3 has 16 residues. V was cut by 0 bases and J by 4 bases, with 13 bases left in between. Germline CDR1 is SGHRS and CDR2 is YFSETQ. CDR3: CASSLATGTINEKLFF. CDR3 DNA sequence: TGCGCCAGCAGCTTGGCAACCGGGACAATTAATGAAAAACTGTTTTTT.

The chain employs TRBV7-9 and TRBJ2-3, with TRBD1 matching over 7 bases. V trimming: 8 bases; J trimming: 8 bases; junction bases outside the gene matches: 7. This CDR3 is 12 amino acids long. The germline V gene encodes CDR1 SEHNR and CDR2 FQNEAQ (reference sequence). The CDR3 DNA is TGTGCCAGCGCGCTAGGGGGCAGTACGCAGTATTTT. Protein sequence: CASALGGSTQYF. The variable domain in full, completed from reference TRBV7-9 and TRBJ2-3, reads DTGVSQNPRHKITKRGQNVTFRCDPISEHNRLYWYRQTLGQGPEFLTYFQNEAQLEKSRLLSDRFSAERPKGSFSTLEIQRTEQGDSAMYLCASALGGSTQYFGPGTRLTVL.

This clone has only a few counts. The chain combines TRBV10-3 with TRBJ1-1, with TRBD1 identical over 9 bases. Trimming took 3 bases from V and 3 from J; bases not matched to a gene: 2. Germline V CDR1 and CDR2: ENHRY, SYGVKD. There are 14 residues in the CDR3. Written as DNA, the CDR3 is TGTGCCATCAGTGAAGGGACAGGGTACACTGAAGCTTTCTTT. Its translation: CAISEGTGYTEAFF.

The chain employs TRBV6-6 and TRBJ2-7; D remains ambiguous. V gave up 7 bases and J gave up 0 bases, with 7 bases separating them. Germline CDR1 MNHNY, CDR2 SVGAGI (reference sequence). CDR3 length: 12 residues. DNA of the CDR3: TGTGCCAGCAAGGCGGACTCCTACGAGCAGTACTTC. Its translation: CASKADSYEQYF.

This chain connects TRBV5-4 to TRBJ2-1, with D possibly TRBD2 on 5 matching bases. CDR1 SGHNT and CDR2 YYREEE come from the germline V gene (reference sequence). There are 15 residues in the CDR3. V was trimmed by 1 base and J by 0 bases, leaving 8 bases between them. The chain's CDR3 is CASSLTSNSYNEQFF. CDR3 DNA sequence: TGTGCCAGCAGCTTGACTAGTAACTCCTACAATGAGCAGTTCTTC.

The chain couples TRBV30 to TRBJ1-4, with 9 bases fitting TRBD1. V was clipped by 0 bases and J by 7 bases; unmatched bases: 3. CDR1 and CDR2 (germline): GTSNPN, SVGIG (reference sequence). CDR3 length: 14 residues. The CDR3 DNA is TGTGCCTGGAGTGTCCGGACAGGGGCTGAAAAACTGTTTTTT. Its translation: CAWSVRTGAEKLFF.

This chain connects TRBV27 to TRBJ1-5; 10 bases fit TRBD1. V lost 4 bases and J lost 7; bases outside the gene matches: 1. Germline V lookup: CDR1 MNHEY, CDR2 SMNVEV (reference sequence). This CDR3 is built from 13 residues. DNA for the CDR3: TGTGCCAGCAGTTGGGACAGGGGACAGCCCCAGCATTTT. As protein: CASSWDRGQPQHF.

The chain uses TRBV15 and TRBJ2-1, with TRBD1 as a possible D gene (7 bases). Germline V gene sequence: CDR1 LNHNV, CDR2 YYDKDF (reference sequence). V shed 2 bases and J shed 7 bases, with 27 bases lying between them. CDR3 length equals 19 residues. CDR3 DNA: TGTGCCACCAGCAGATCCCTAGCGCGACAGGGACGGAATAGGAATGAGCAGTTCTTC. Protein: CATSRSLARQGRNRNEQFF. The whole variable domain, remainder taken from reference TRBV15 and TRBJ2-1, is DAMVIQNPRYQVTQFGKPVTLSCSQTLNHNVMYWYQQKSSQAPKLLFHYYDKDFNNEADTPDNFQSRRPNTSFCFLDIRSPGLGDTAMYLCATSRSLARQGRNRNEQFFGPGTRLTVL.

The chain has TRBV2 and TRBJ2-2; 7 nucleotides match TRBD2. The germline CDR1 and CDR2 sequences are SNHLY and FYNNEI. This CDR3 has 15 amino acids. The V segment lost 6 bases and the J segment 2 bases; nucleotides outside the gene matches: 6. For the CDR3, the DNA is TGTGCCAGCAGAGGTAGCGGGCGAAACACCGGGGAGCTGTTTTTT. It codes for CASRGSGRNTGELFF.

The chain links TRBV10-3 to TRBJ2-3, with D tentatively TRBD2 (5 bases). The V end lost 4 bases, the J end lost 0 bases, and 5 bases lay between the germline ends. The CDR3 runs to 13 residues. Germline V gene sequence: CDR1 ENHRY, CDR2 SYGVKD. CDR3 DNA sequence: TGTGCCATCAGTGGGACTAGCACAGATACGCAGTATTTT. Protein sequence: CAISGTSTDTQYF.

This clone was observed a few times. The sample contains more than one DNA sequence encoding this CDR3. The gene calls are TRBV30 and TRBJ2-7, with D perhaps TRBD2 (6 bases). Trimming shortened V by 2 bases and J by 2 bases, and 10 bases separated the two germline ends. The CDR3 is 13 residues long. Germline V gene lookup returns CDR1 GTSNPN and CDR2 SVGIG (reference sequence). CDR3 bases: TGTGCCTGGAGTCGCCGGGAGACCTACGAGCAGTACTTC. This encodes CAWSRRETYEQYF.